Sequencing of this T cell receptor beta chain was carried out in a study of T cells after yellow fever vaccination. Whole-study findings and limits: Weaker overall was a secondary response that nonetheless peaked faster, on day 5 versus 15. The presence of abundant clonotypes contaminating from the bulk population was possible in FACS-sorted repertoires. Most primary-vaccination clones recurred post-booster (roughly 96% CD4, around 86% CD8).

V lost 4 bases and J 1 base, leaving 10 bases between the germline ends. The V gene's germline CDR1 is SQVTM and CDR2 ANQGSEA. The CDR3 has 13 amino acids. A few counts support this clonotype. The antigen is undetermined. The TCR cDNA carried a universal primer site and UMIs from 5'RACE template switching. TCRdb fed the 5' RACE reads into MiXCR, producing one record per CDR3 protein. The top ten hold roughly 13% of the sample, which has hundreds of thousands of distinct CDR3 sequences, approximately 13% seen once. The origin of this receptor is a man younger than 40 who received the YFV17D yellow fever vaccine. J is TRBJ1-2 and V is TRBV29-1, with a weak D call TRBD1 (6 bases). Source: PBMCs, taken on the day of the yellow fever booster vaccination. The CDR3 coding sequence is TGCAGCGTTGGACAGGTCCTTAACTATGGCTACACCTTC. Protein sequence: CSVGQVLNYGYTF.